This record covers a single TCR beta chain. This clone was counted a single time. Its antigen remains undetermined. Nothing much larger sits one base from this clone, and base qualities are not available. The donors were healthy, HIV-negative adults with no recently reported acute infections or vaccinations. Only Caucasian adults living in Nashville, Tennessee, USA were represented among the donors. Magnetic negative selection was used to enrich CD4+ T cells, after which naive cells were positively selected on CD45RA and the negative fraction became the memory subset. Blood was collected by leukapheresis, and PBMCs were isolated by Ficoll-Histopaque density gradient centrifugation and then cryopreserved in liquid nitrogen vapor phase. Analytical flow cytometry was used to check the purity and quantity of every magnetically sorted T cell population. Genomic DNA was isolated from each sorted fraction and quantified by UV absorbance on a Nanodrop 2000c.

TCR CDR3 regions were amplified from genomic DNA by multiplex PCR using the deep immunoSEQ assay. Genomic DNA extracted from each cell subset was distributed evenly over all wells of several immunoSEQ 96-well plates, and each plate served as one replicate. Each replicate PCR for sorted subsets received roughly 200 ng genomic DNA, equal to about 30,000 T cell genomes. Purified libraries were measured with a Qubit 3.0 fluorometer, size-checked on a Bioanalyzer 2100, and measured again with the KAPA Library Quantification kit. Each immunoSEQ 96-well plate was sequenced on its own single-read 150-cycle Illumina NextSeq 550 flow cell. The paper's processing steps were these. The immunoSEQ output contained only junctional sequences without quality scores, so filtering could not match that applied to full-length reads. Sequences were annotated with PyIR, a Python wrapper for IgBLAST v1.9, and V/J genes and CDR3 were assigned using IMGT germline references. Any read was removed if the V/J assignment was weak (E-value above 1e-6), the CDR3 was missing, or the read contained stop codons, out-of-frame junctions, or ambiguous translated residues. V3J clonotypes were defined as sequences sharing the same inferred V gene, J gene, and CDR3 amino acid sequence. The percentage overlap between two repertoires was calculated by dividing the number of shared unique clonotypes by the size of the smaller repertoire. Three approaches were used to assess repertoire richness: RTK rarefaction, the Chao1 estimator, and Recon v2.1 estimates of unobserved clonotypes. OLGA was used to compute generation probabilities for all TCRbeta clonotypes that the gDNA method yielded from a few donors. The immuneACCESS repertoire file appears here via TCRdb, limited to in-frame rearrangements. These files lack a portion of the clones; in checked studies, under half of the deficit traces to unresolved V genes, and the cause of the others is not known. The DNA was the basis for D and trimming; V, J and clone size are from that table. This sample is represented by 2 million to 2.5 million clones; under 97% of them were singletons. 0.1% to 0.15% of the sample comes from the top ten.

Germline trimming amounts to 4 bases on V and 5 bases on J, with 5 as the count of junction bases outside the gene matches. From the cysteine up to the phenylalanine, the CDR3 has a length of 14 residues. The only DNA kept is the CDR3, 42 bases in frame from the first base. CDR1 SGHDN and CDR2 FVKESK are derived from the germline V gene. These data belong to a study of shared clonotypes between healthy human individuals (dated by TCRdb to the early 2020s). Regarding the research as a whole: A few men and a couple of women, aged 18 to 49 years, made up the cohort. To estimate repertoire size and how much clonotype sharing occurs between individuals, the study deeply sequenced the blood TCR repertoires of five healthy adults. For each donor, three plates each were used for CD4 naive and CD4 memory, two plates were used for CD8 naive, and one plate was used for CD8 memory. To increase sequencing depth and limit assay-specific biases, TCR repertoire library preparation and sequencing were carried out by different laboratories using diverse techniques. Between about 0.9 and 9 billion PBMCs per donor were obtained by leukapheresis. General study outcomes and caveats: Only blood was sampled, and tissue TCR repertoires likely differ from those in blood. Even with the large sequencing depth, rarefaction of the sorted-subset datasets indicated that sequencing was incomplete. Naive subsets generally had larger estimated clonotype richness than memory subsets did. Across a few donors, around 5% of naive CD4, roughly 3.5% of naive CD8, around 2.5% of memory CD4, and 0.4% of memory CD8 clonotypes were shared. Higher generation probabilities were observed for clonotypes shared by all four sorted-subset donors than for non-shared clonotypes. The small number of donors limited the genetic and exposure-history diversity represented. Pairwise subsampling indicated that sequencing depth was expected to affect the degree of clonotype sharing among donors.

The sequence was obtained from a man younger than 30 in good health. Source material: naive CD4+ T cells sorted from blood. The label giving this sample's cell subset or site can be read as: CD45RA+ positively selected. Recombination connected TRBV14 to TRBJ2-7; TRBD2 matches 10 bases in the middle. The DNA sequence follows: TGTGCCAGCAGCCCACTAGCGGGGTTCCACGAGCAGTACTTC. The encoded protein is CASSPLAGFHEQYF.